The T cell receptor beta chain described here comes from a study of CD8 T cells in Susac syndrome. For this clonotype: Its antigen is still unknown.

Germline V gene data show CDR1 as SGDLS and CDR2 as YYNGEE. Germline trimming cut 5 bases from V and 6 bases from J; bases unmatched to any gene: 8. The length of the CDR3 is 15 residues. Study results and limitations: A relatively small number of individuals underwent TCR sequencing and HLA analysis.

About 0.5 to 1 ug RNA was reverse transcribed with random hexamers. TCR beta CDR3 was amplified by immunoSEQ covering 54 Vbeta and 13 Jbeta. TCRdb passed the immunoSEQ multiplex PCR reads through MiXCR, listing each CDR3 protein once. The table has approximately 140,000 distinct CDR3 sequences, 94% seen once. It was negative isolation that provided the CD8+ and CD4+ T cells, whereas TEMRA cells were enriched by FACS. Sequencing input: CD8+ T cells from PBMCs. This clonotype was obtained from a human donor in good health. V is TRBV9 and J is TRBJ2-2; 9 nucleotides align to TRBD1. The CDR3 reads CASRPGQGDPGELFF. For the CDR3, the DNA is TGTGCCAGCAGACCGGGACAGGGTGACCCCGGGGAGCTGTTTTTT.